What follows are 17 T cell receptor beta chains derived from one specimen sequenced in a study of shared clonotypes between healthy human individuals. Repertoires were generated with immunoSEQ multiplex PCR, while TCRdb's copy carries only in-frame clones and drops some. The data show more than 2 million clones, with about 94% seen just once and over 1.5% held by the top ten. CD45RO-negative, CCR7-selected cells formed the naive CD8 fraction, which excluded terminally differentiated effector memory CD45RA+ cells. Sequencing was done on a sample of naive CD8+ T cells from PBMCs. These receptors were taken from a man younger than 30 in good health. Some clones in this sample may be carry-over from other donors' samples.

As concerns this clone: The sample contains more than one DNA sequence encoding this CDR3. The chain joins TRBV7-9 to TRBJ1-1; a possible D gene is TRBD1 (5 bases). V was trimmed by 5 bases and J by 6 bases, leaving 10 bases between them. The CDR3 has 12 residues. The germline CDR1 and CDR2 sequences are SEHNR and FQNEAQ (reference sequence). Here the CDR3 reads CASSPSGPEAFF. CDR3 bases: TGTGCCAGCAGCCCCTCGGGGCCTGAAGCTTTCTTT.

The chain has TRBV6-1 and TRBJ2-7; 7 bases line up with TRBD2. The CDR3 loop spans 15 amino acids. The J segment lost 6 bases and the V segment lost 1 base, leaving 9 bases of the junction unmatched. Germline V gene lookup returns CDR1 MNHNS and CDR2 SASEGT. The DNA for the CDR3 is TGTGCCAGCAGTGAAGGGCCGGGGGGAATTAGCGAGCAGTACTTC. It translates to CASSEGPGGISEQYF.

In regard to this clone: This sample includes further DNA sequences coding for the same CDR3. The chain is built from TRBV7-9 and TRBJ1-4; D is unclear. The CDR3 runs to 14 residues. Trimming pared 1 base from V and 4 bases from J, leaving 7 bases between. Germline CDR1 SEHNR, CDR2 FQNEAQ (reference sequence). The CDR3 nucleotides read TGTGCCAGCAGCTTAGGCGTCCTTAATGAAAAACTGTTTTTT. Amino acids: CASSLGVLNEKLFF.

DNA for the CDR3: TGTGCCAGCAGCTCCCTAGTGGGGAGCTCCTACGAGCAGTACTTC. It yields the protein CASSSLVGSSYEQYF. The chain links TRBV7-2 to TRBJ2-7; TRBD2 might be the D (5 bases). The CDR3 contains 15 residues. V gave up 4 bases and J gave up 0 bases, with 13 bases separating them. The germline V gene encodes CDR1 SGHTA and CDR2 FQGNSA.

This sequence joins TRBV9 and TRBJ2-7; the match to TRBD2 covers 10 bases. In germline, CDR1 is SGDLS, CDR2 YYNGEE. The ends lost 3 bases at V and 4 bases at J; junction bases unmatched: 4. The CDR3 spans 14 residues. CDR3 sequence reads: CASSEGLAAYEQYF. DNA for the CDR3: TGTGCCAGCAGCGAAGGACTAGCGGCTTACGAGCAGTACTTC.

The DNA of the CDR3 is TGTGCCACCAGGGGGAGGGCGGACTACAATGAGCAGTTCTTC. Protein product: CATRGRADYNEQFF. The genes are TRBV15 and TRBJ2-1; 7 positions agree with TRBD2. The length of the CDR3 is 14 residues. The V segment lost 6 bases and the J segment 3 bases; nucleotides outside the gene matches: 5. Germline CDR1 reads LNHNV; CDR2 reads YYDKDF (reference sequence).

As to this clone: This CDR3 is also generated by other DNA sequences in the sample. V and J are TRBV19 and TRBJ1-4, with D possibly being TRBD1 (5 bases). V lost 6 bases to trimming and J lost 4 bases, with 12 bases between them. The CDR3 contains 14 residues. Per the germline V gene, CDR1 is LNHDA and CDR2 is SQIVND (reference sequence). The CDR3 DNA reads as TGTGCCAGTAGCTCCAGGGTCCTTAATGAAAAACTGTTTTTT. It yields the protein CASSSRVLNEKLFF.

The gene calls are TRBV10-1 and TRBJ1-5; D gene ambiguous. The CDR3 is 17 residues long. V dropped 5 bases and J dropped 0 bases, with 17 bases sitting between them. CDR1 is WNHNN and CDR2 is SYGVQD in the germline V gene (reference sequence). The DNA for the CDR3 is TGCGCCAGCAGTAGTCCGCTCAAGGTCTATAGCAATCAGCCCCAGCATTTT. Protein sequence: CASSSPLKVYSNQPQHF.

J is TRBJ2-7 and V is TRBV27, with D perhaps matching TRBD1 (6 bases). CDR1 and CDR2 (germline): MNHEY, SMNVEV (reference sequence). This CDR3 comprises 14 residues. The germline V and J ends were trimmed by 5 bases and 3 bases, with 14 bases remaining between them. The CDR3 spells CASSTRGRDYEQYF. The CDR3 region has the DNA TGTGCCAGCAGTACCAGGGGAAGGGACTACGAGCAGTACTTC.

The V call is TRBV7-6, the J call TRBJ2-5; 10 nucleotides agree with TRBD2. This CDR3 is 17 amino acids long. Looked up from germline, CDR1 is SGHVS and CDR2 is FNYEAQ. J lost 4 bases, V lost 2 bases, and 10 bases had no gene match. CDR3 loop: CASSLSSASGSLETQYF. The CDR3 DNA follows: TGTGCCAGCAGCTTAAGTTCGGCTAGCGGGAGCCTAGAGACCCAGTACTTC.

The chain combines TRBV11-3 with TRBJ2-2; 10 nucleotides match TRBD2. From germline, CDR1 is SGHNT and CDR2 YENEEA. This CDR3 contains 15 residues. Losses at the gene ends were 5 bases for V and 4 bases for J; bases not matched to a gene: 4. CDR3 sequence (DNA): TGTGCCAGCAGCACAGCGGGAGGGGGCACCGGGGAGCTGTTTTTT. Protein product: CASSTAGGGTGELFF.

The chain joins TRBV7-9 to TRBJ2-7; weak D call: TRBD2 (6 bases). The CDR3 loop spans 18 amino acids. Germline V gives CDR1 SEHNR, CDR2 FQNEAQ (reference sequence). The V end was cut by 4 bases, the J end by 0 bases, with 22 bases between. The CDR3 loop is CASSSLSGRLEGSYEQYF. The CDR3 DNA reads as TGTGCCAGCAGCTCACTCTCCGGGCGACTAGAGGGCTCCTACGAGCAGTACTTC.

The chain joins TRBV7-3 to TRBJ2-4; D gene uncertain. V was trimmed by 5 bases and J by 7 bases, leaving 9 bases between them. The germline V gene encodes CDR1 SGHTA and CDR2 FQGTGA. This CDR3 has 12 amino acids. CDR3 region: CASSPGDNIQYF. The DNA of the CDR3 is TGTGCCAGCAGCCCTGGCGACAACATTCAGTACTTC.

The gene calls are TRBV6-1 and TRBJ2-5; 10 bases agree with TRBD1. The CDR3 sequence is 16 residues long. V lost 1 base, J lost 2 bases, and 4 bases stayed unmatched. Germline-derived CDR1 and CDR2 are MNHNS and SASEGT. CDR3 DNA sequence: TGTGCCAGCAGTGAAGGACCGGGACAGGGGCAAGAGACCCAGTACTTC. Translating gives CASSEGPGQGQETQYF.

Remarks on this clone: Distinct nucleotide sequences in the sample also encode this CDR3. The chain recombines TRBV30 with TRBJ1-1; TRBD1 is a possible D gene (5 bases). CDR3 length equals 10 residues. Trimming took 4 bases from V and 11 from J, leaving 11 bases between them. Germline CDR1 is GTSNPN and CDR2 is SVGIG (reference sequence). The CDR3, as DNA: TGTGCCTGGAAGGGGCTGGAGGCTTTCTTT. As protein: CAWKGLEAFF.

The gene calls are TRBV6-1 and TRBJ2-1; possibly TRBD2 for D (6 bases). The CDR3 sequence is 14 residues long. Germline V gives CDR1 MNHNS, CDR2 SASEGT. Trimming shortened V by 2 bases and J by 6 bases, and 11 bases separated the two germline ends. CDR3 loop: CASSEYLATNEQFF. In DNA, the CDR3 is TGTGCCAGCAGTGAATATCTAGCGACCAATGAGCAGTTCTTC.

The rearrangement uses TRBV28 and TRBJ1-5; 9 nucleotides agree with TRBD1. V dropped 4 bases and J dropped 7; count of bases not matched to a gene: 11. CDR3 length equals 16 residues. Germline V lookup: CDR1 MDHEN, CDR2 SYDVKM. The CDR3 nucleotides are TGTGCCAGCAGTTACTCCTCACAGGGGGCTGGCCAGCCCCAGCATTTT. Its protein product is CASSYSSQGAGQPQHF. Drawing the rest from reference TRBV28 and TRBJ1-5, the complete variable domain is DVKVTQSSRYLVKRTGEKVFLECVQDMDHENMFWYRQDPGLGLRLIYFSYDVKMKEKGDIPEGYSVSREKKERFSLILESASTNQTSMYLCASSYSSQGAGQPQHFGDGTRLSIL.